The 27 T cell receptor beta chains presented below share a single source sample, sequenced in a study of T cell responses to AZD1222 COVID-19 vaccine listed by TCRdb under 2021. The label giving this sample's time point can be read as: baseline before first vaccination. The library was built by means of the immunoSEQ multiplex PCR assay. TCRdb took this table from immuneACCESS and kept in-frame rearrangements with V and J called. Such tables lack part of the clones; where checked against another copy, unresolved V genes explain under half of the gap, and the rest is unexplained. Across this sample there are more than 150,000 clones, with 92% seen only once. The ten largest clones represent under 11% of the sample. The material was peripheral blood, obtained on day 0 of AZD1222 vaccination. The receptors derive from an adult in good health.

The J gene is TRBJ1-1, the V gene TRBV14; no definite D call. Looked up from germline, CDR1 is SGHDN and CDR2 is FVKESK. This CDR3 is built from 16 residues. Trimming pared 0 bases from V and 7 bases from J, leaving 18 bases between. CDR3 amino acids: CASSQEGFMGNYEAFF. Here the CDR3 DNA reads TGTGCCAGCAGCCAAGAGGGATTTATGGGTAATTATGAAGCTTTCTTT.

The chain couples TRBV28 to TRBJ2-5, with 8 bases identical to TRBD1. Trimming at V came to 5 bases and at J to 2 bases, leaving 4 bases not matched to a gene. CDR1 MDHEN and CDR2 SYDVKM come from the germline V gene. This CDR3 is 14 amino acids long. CDR3 region: CASSARQGQETQYF. In DNA, the CDR3 is TGTGCCAGCAGTGCACGACAGGGGCAAGAGACCCAGTACTTC.

This rearrangement joins TRBV7-9 to TRBJ1-5; D is unclear. CDR1 is SEHNR, CDR2 FQNEAQ, per germline (reference sequence). This CDR3 contains 14 residues. CDR3 coding DNA: TGTGCGGTTGGGGTATTGGGTTCCCATCAGCCCCAGCATTTT. It encodes CAVGVLGSHQPQHF.

The V gene is TRBV19, the J gene TRBJ2-7; D unresolved. CDR1 is LNHDA, CDR2 SQIVND, per germline (reference sequence). The CDR3 is made up of 15 amino acids. V lost 1 base and J lost 5, with 15 bases in between. CDR3 coding DNA: TGTGCCAGTAGTATAGTCGTGGGGAATTCCGACGAGCAGTACTTC. It is translated as CASSIVVGNSDEQYF. The variable domain in full, with the rest retrieved from reference TRBV19 and TRBJ2-7, is DGGITQSPKYLFRKEGQNVTLSCEQNLNHDAMYWYRQDPGQGLRLIYYSQIVNDFQKGDIAEGYSVSREKKESFPLTVTSAQKNPTAFYLCASSIVVGNSDEQYFGPGTRLTVT.

This chain joins TRBV3-1 (or the pseudogene TRBV3-2) and TRBJ2-5; tentative D call: TRBD1 (5 bases). Germline V gives CDR1 LGHDT, CDR2 YNNKEL (reference sequence). The V end was cut by 8 bases, the J end by 4 bases, with 14 bases between. The CDR3 is 13 residues long. This CDR3 reads CASELQGAETQYF. CDR3 coding DNA: TGTGCCAGCGAGCTTCAGGGCGCAGAGACCCAGTACTTC.

This chain uses TRBV19 with TRBJ1-2; tentatively, D is TRBD1 (5 bases). With 5 bases removed from V and 6 bases from J, the gap between germline ends came to 16 bases. This CDR3 region has 14 residues. CDR1 is LNHDA and CDR2 is SQIVND in the germline V gene (reference sequence). DNA of the CDR3: TGTGCCAGTAGTGGGGAAAGGGGAATAAATGGCTACACCTTC. It codes for CASSGERGINGYTF.

This chain uses TRBV21-1 with TRBJ1-2. TRBV21-1 is labeled a pseudogene. The CDR3 runs 13 residues. The CDR3 DNA sequence: TGTGCCAGCAGCAAATGGCGTAACTATGGCTACACCTTC. This translates into CASSKWRNYGYTF.

The V gene is TRBV9, the J gene TRBJ1-3; TRBD1 agrees at 7 bases. Germline trimming cut 2 bases from V and 7 bases from J; bases unmatched to any gene: 3. Germline CDR1 is SGDLS and CDR2 is YYNGEE. The CDR3 extends over 13 amino acids. This CDR3 reads CASSVTGSNTIYF. In nucleotides, the CDR3 is TGTGCCAGCAGCGTGACAGGGAGTAACACCATATATTTT.

The chain carries TRBV3-1 (or the pseudogene TRBV3-2) and TRBJ2-2; 9 bases map to TRBD1. V was pared by 4 bases and J by 3 bases, with 6 bases of the junction left unmatched. Germline values: CDR1 LGHDT, CDR2 YNNKEL (reference sequence). This CDR3 contains 16 residues. The CDR3 nucleotides are TGTGCCAGCAGCCCGGGGACAGGGTTTGACACCGGGGAGCTGTTTTTT. It codes for CASSPGTGFDTGELFF.

This chain uses TRBV4-1 with TRBJ2-7, with 12 positions matching TRBD2. Germline CDR1 and CDR2: MGHRA and YSYEKL. The J segment lost 3 bases and the V segment lost 1 base, leaving 4 bases of the junction unmatched. The CDR3 covers 16 residues. The DNA of the CDR3 is TGCGCCAGCAGCCAAGGGACTAGCGGGAACCTCTACGAGCAGTACTTC. Amino acid sequence: CASSQGTSGNLYEQYF.

This clone was detected only once. This chain connects TRBV7-2 to TRBJ1-2; 10 bases align to TRBD1. The germline CDR1 and CDR2 sequences are SGHTA and FQGNSA. The trim removed 5 bases at V and 7 bases at J, leaving 10 bases unmatched. The CDR3 contains 15 residues. The DNA of the CDR3 is TGTGCCAGCAGCCCCGACAGGGGGCAAGTGAGTGGCTACACCTTC. This codes for CASSPDRGQVSGYTF.

As to this clone: The sample contains more than one DNA sequence encoding this CDR3. The V gene is TRBV28, the J gene TRBJ1-2; D uncertain. CDR3 length: 11 amino acids. Per the germline V gene, CDR1 is MDHEN and CDR2 is SYDVKM. V was cut by 3 bases and J by 7 bases, with 6 bases left in between. DNA of the CDR3: TGTGCCAGCAGTTTGGGCGGTGGCTACACCTTC. This encodes CASSLGGGYTF.

V is TRBV18 and J is TRBJ1-1; the D is unclear. The CDR3 length is 13 residues. The V gene's germline CDR1 is KGHSH and CDR2 LQKENI. Trimming took 2 bases from V and 7 from J, leaving 11 bases between them. CDR3 sequence (DNA): TGTGCCAGCTCACCAGGAAGTGCGGGTGAAGCTTTCTTT. Translation: CASSPGSAGEAFF.

The chain employs TRBV6-1 and TRBJ1-2, with 7 bases matching TRBD1. The CDR3 has 13 amino acids. V lost 1 base to trimming and J lost 10 bases; unmatched junction nucleotides: 6. Looked up from germline, CDR1 is MNHNS and CDR2 is SASEGT. The CDR3 DNA sequence: TGTGCCAGCAGTGAAGGTGGCAGGGGGACCTACACCTTC. Residues: CASSEGGRGTYTF.

The rearrangement links TRBV10-1 to TRBJ1-5; no firm D call. Between the trimmed V and J ends, which lost 4 bases and 7 bases, there was a span of 14 bases. The CDR3 runs 14 residues. The germline gives CDR1 WNHNN, CDR2 SYGVQD (reference sequence). CDR3 in amino acids: CASSVKLRTQPQHF. The CDR3 region has the DNA TGCGCCAGCAGTGTAAAACTCCGAACCCAGCCCCAGCATTTT.

The chain joins TRBV9 to TRBJ2-2; D is possibly TRBD2 (6 bases). The ends were cut back, 5 bases at V and 8 bases at J, with 10 bases in the middle. From germline, CDR1 is SGDLS and CDR2 YYNGEE. The CDR3 extends over 12 amino acids. CDR3 region: CASRDYRGELFF. DNA for the CDR3: TGTGCCAGCAGGGACTACCGGGGGGAGCTGTTTTTT.

Regarding this clone: The junction does not match germline at one end; this may be a read error. This sequence joins TRBV19 and TRBJ2-4, with TRBD2 as a possible D gene (8 bases). CDR1 LNHDA and CDR2 SQIVND come from the germline V gene (reference sequence). CDR3 length: 13 residues. In DNA, the CDR3 is TGTGCCAGTAGGGACAGGCGGGAGGCTTCTTATATTTTC. This sequence encodes CASRDRREASYIF.

This clone was observed a single time. V is TRBV5-6 and J is TRBJ2-3; tentatively, D is TRBD2 (6 bases). Per germline, CDR1 SGHDT and CDR2 YYEEEE. Between the trimmed V and J ends, which lost 4 bases and 0 bases, there was a span of 15 bases. This CDR3 has 16 residues. CDR3: CASSPGDLLSTDTQYF. The CDR3 nucleotides read TGTGCCAGCAGCCCGGGGGACCTTCTAAGCACAGATACGCAGTATTTT.

The gene calls are TRBV5-6 and TRBJ2-1; TRBD1 aligns across 9 bases. This CDR3 is 16 amino acids long. Germline CDR1 and CDR2: SGHDT and YYEEEE. The trim removed 6 bases at V and 3 bases at J, leaving 10 bases unmatched. DNA of the CDR3: TGTGCCAGCAATTCTGACAGGGGGGCGTTCTACAATGAGCAGTTCTTC. It translates to CASNSDRGAFYNEQFF.

The table lists this clone with a few counts. CDR3 in amino acids: CASSDGTGGGGELFF. CDR3 DNA sequence: TGTGCCAGCAGTGACGGGACAGGGGGCGGCGGGGAGCTGTTTTTT. This chain connects TRBV6-4 to TRBJ2-2; 12 bases match TRBD1. J was trimmed by 7 bases and V by 2 bases; bases with no gene match: 2. Per germline, CDR1 MRHNA and CDR2 SNTAGT. CDR3 length: 15 residues.

V is TRBV9 and J is TRBJ1-3; D not resolved. Per the germline V gene, CDR1 is SGDLS and CDR2 is YYNGEE. The V and J ends lost 4 bases and 4 bases respectively, with 15 bases between them. The CDR3 runs to 15 residues. CDR3 nucleotide sequence: TGTGCCAGCAGCCCGAGGGAGGGTATGGGAAACACCATATATTTT. Translating it yields CASSPREGMGNTIYF.

This chain connects TRBV5-4 to TRBJ2-3; 8 bases are a match to TRBD1. With 3 bases clipped from V and 8 bases from J, the junction kept 17 bases outside the gene matches. Germline loops: CDR1 SGHNT, CDR2 YYREEE (reference sequence). CDR3 length: 17 amino acids. The DNA of the CDR3 is TGTGCCAGCAGCTCCTACTACGACAGGGGACAAGCCGTTACGCAGTATTTT. Protein: CASSSYYDRGQAVTQYF.

The V call is TRBV28, the J call TRBJ1-4; 8 bases align to TRBD1. Trimming removed 5 bases from V and 6 bases from J; junction bases left unmatched: 8. This CDR3 contains 15 residues. Germline V lookup: CDR1 MDHEN, CDR2 SYDVKM. CDR3 in amino acids: CASSLDQGQDEKLFF. The DNA for the CDR3 is TGTGCCAGCAGTCTCGACCAGGGACAGGATGAAAAACTGTTTTTT.

The gene calls are TRBV7-9 and TRBJ2-7, with 8 bases lining up with TRBD1. The CDR3 has 15 residues. Germline V gene data show CDR1 as SEHNR and CDR2 as FQNEAQ (reference sequence). V lost 1 base, J lost 5 bases, and 7 bases stayed unmatched. For the CDR3, the DNA is TGTGCCAGCAGCTTAGATCTAGGACAGGGTAACGAGCAGTACTTC. Translated, it gives CASSLDLGQGNEQYF.

This chain uses TRBV27 with TRBJ1-5; 8 positions match TRBD1. The CDR3 length is 14 residues. Germline CDR1 is MNHEY and CDR2 is SMNVEV (reference sequence). The J segment lost 5 bases and the V segment lost 5 bases, leaving 5 bases of the junction unmatched. The CDR3 loop is CASSPGQGDQPQHF. CDR3 bases: TGTGCCAGCAGTCCAGGACAGGGCGATCAGCCCCAGCATTTT.

V usage is TRBV4-3 and J usage is TRBJ1-2; D is ambiguous. This CDR3 is built from 14 residues. The germline V gene encodes CDR1 LGHNA and CDR2 YSLEER. Deletions cut 1 base from V and 2 bases from J, with 8 bases between. The CDR3 sequence is CASSQGRQNYGYTF. CDR3 in DNA: TGCGCCAGCAGCCAAGGACGGCAGAACTATGGCTACACCTTC.

DNA for the CDR3: TGTGCCAGCCGGAACACCGGGGAGCTGTTTTTT. Protein product: CASRNTGELFF. The J gene is TRBJ2-2, the V gene TRBV19, with D unclear. From germline, CDR1 is LNHDA and CDR2 SQIVND (reference sequence). The V end was cut by 9 bases, the J end by 1 base, with 3 bases between. This CDR3 has 11 residues.